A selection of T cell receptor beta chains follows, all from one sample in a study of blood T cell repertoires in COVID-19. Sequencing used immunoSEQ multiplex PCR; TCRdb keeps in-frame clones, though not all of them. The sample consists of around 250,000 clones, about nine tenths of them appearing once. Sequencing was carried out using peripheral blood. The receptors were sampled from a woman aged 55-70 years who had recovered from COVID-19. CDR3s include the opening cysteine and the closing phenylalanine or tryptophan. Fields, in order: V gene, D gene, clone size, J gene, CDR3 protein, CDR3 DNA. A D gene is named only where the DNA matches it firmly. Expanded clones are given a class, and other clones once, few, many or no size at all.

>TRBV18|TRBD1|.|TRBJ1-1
CASSSQGKNTEAFF
TGTGCCAGCTCATCACAGGGGAAGAACACTGAAGCTTTCTTT
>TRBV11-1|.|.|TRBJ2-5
CASSWTGQIQETQYF
TGTGCCAGCAGCTGGACCGGACAGATCCAAGAGACCCAGTACTTC
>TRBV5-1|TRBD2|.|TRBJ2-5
CASCRTSGGAETQYF
TGCGCCAGCTGCCGGACTAGCGGGGGGGCCGAGACCCAGTACTTC
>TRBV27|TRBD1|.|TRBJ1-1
CASSFIRDRGSTEAFF
TGTGCCAGCAGTTTTATACGGGACAGGGGGTCCACTGAAGCTTTCTTT
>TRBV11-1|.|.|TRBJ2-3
CASSYIRDTQYF
TGTGCCAGCAGCTACATAAGAGATACGCAGTATTTT
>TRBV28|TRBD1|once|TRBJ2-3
CASSFMGTVQRDTQYF
TGTGCCAGCAGTTTCATGGGGACAGTACAGCGGGATACGCAGTATTTT
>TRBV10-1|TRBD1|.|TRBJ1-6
CASSEWTGNGGSPLHF
TGCGCCAGCAGTGAGTGGACAGGGAACGGGGGTTCACCCCTCCACTTT
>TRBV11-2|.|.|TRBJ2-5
CASSSNSVETQYF
TGTGCCAGCAGCTCCAACTCGGTAGAGACCCAGTACTTC
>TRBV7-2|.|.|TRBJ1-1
CASSRGPANTEAFF
TGTGCCAGCAGCCGTGGGCCCGCGAACACTGAAGCTTTCTTT
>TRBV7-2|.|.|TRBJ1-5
CASSLSRGPQHF
TGTGCCAGCAGCTTATCCAGGGGGCCCCAGCATTTT
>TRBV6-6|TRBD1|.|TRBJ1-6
CASSSRRQGATSPLHF
TGTGCCAGCAGTTCCCGCAGACAGGGGGCGACTTCACCCCTCCACTTT
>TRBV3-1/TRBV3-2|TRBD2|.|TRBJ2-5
CASSLGLAAFQETQYF
TGTGCCAGCAGCCTCGGACTAGCGGCCTTTCAAGAGACCCAGTACTTC
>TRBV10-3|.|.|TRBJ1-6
CAITQSGDNSPLHF
TGTGCCATCACCCAAAGCGGGGATAATTCACCCCTCCACTTT
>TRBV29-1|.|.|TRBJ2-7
CSVSPGIGFYEQYF
TGCAGCGTCTCTCCAGGGATCGGTTTCTACGAGCAGTACTTC
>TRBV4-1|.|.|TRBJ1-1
CASSQVITRGSGTEAFF
TGCGCCAGCAGCCAAGTGATCACTCGGGGGTCCGGCACTGAAGCTTTCTTT
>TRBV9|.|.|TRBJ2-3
CASSVLDTQYF
TGTGCCAGCAGCGTTCTTGATACGCAGTATTTT
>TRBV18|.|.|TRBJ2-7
CASSPLPGDYEQYF
TGTGCCAGCTCACCACTTCCAGGGGACTACGAGCAGTACTTC
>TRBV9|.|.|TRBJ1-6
CASSVEGQGYNSPLHF
TGTGCCAGCAGCGTAGAGGGGCAGGGGTATAATTCACCCCTCCACTTT
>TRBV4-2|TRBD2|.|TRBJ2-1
CASSQPHGGTSNSGEQFF
TGTGCCAGCAGCCAACCCCACGGCGGGACTAGCAATAGCGGTGAGCAGTTCTTC
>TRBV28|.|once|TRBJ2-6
CASSLENYSGANVLTF
TGTGCCAGCAGTTTGGAGAATTACTCTGGGGCCAACGTCCTGACTTTC
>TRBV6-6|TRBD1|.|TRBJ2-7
CASRSGQGSYEQYF
TGTGCCAGCAGATCCGGACAGGGGAGCTACGAGCAGTACTTC
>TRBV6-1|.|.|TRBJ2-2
CASSALDSANTGELFF
TGTGCCAGCAGTGCCCTGGACAGTGCGAACACCGGGGAGCTGTTTTTT
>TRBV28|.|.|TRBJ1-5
CASSPLVSGDQPQHF
TGTGCCAGCAGTCCCTTGGTGTCAGGGGATCAGCCCCAGCATTTT
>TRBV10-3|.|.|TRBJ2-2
CAISESGGMNTGELFF
TGTGCCATCAGTGAGTCGGGCGGGATGAACACCGGGGAGCTGTTTTTT
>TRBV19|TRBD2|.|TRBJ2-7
CASSIRALAGGTPYEQYF
TGTGCCAGTAGTATAAGGGCACTAGCGGGGGGTACACCCTACGAGCAGTACTTC
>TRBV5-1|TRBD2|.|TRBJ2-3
CASSGKTSGITDTQYF
TGCGCCAGCAGCGGAAAGACTAGCGGGATCACAGATACGCAGTATTTT
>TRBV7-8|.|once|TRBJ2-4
CASSLEAQGVGIQYF
TGTGCCAGCAGCTTAGAGGCCCAGGGCGTGGGCATTCAGTACTTC
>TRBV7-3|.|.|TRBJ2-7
CASSLRPTYEQYF
TGTGCCAGCAGCTTGCGTCCCACCTACGAGCAGTACTTC
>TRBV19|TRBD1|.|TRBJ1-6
CASSIQGNNSPLHF
TGTGCCAGTTCAATACAGGGGAATAATTCACCCCTCCACTTT
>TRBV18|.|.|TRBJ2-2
CASSPAGLAGELFF
TGTGCCAGCTCACCAGCAGGATTGGCCGGGGAGCTGTTTTTT
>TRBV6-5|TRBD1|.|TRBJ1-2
CASRPQGVPDFFF
TGTGCCAGCAGACCACAGGGGGTCCCCGATTTTTTCTTC
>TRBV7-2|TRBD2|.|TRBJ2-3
CASSPAGTSGTDTQYF
TGTGCCAGCAGCCCAGCCGGGACTAGCGGGACAGATACGCAGTATTTT
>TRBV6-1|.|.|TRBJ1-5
CASSEQAMNPYQPQHF
TGTGCCAGCAGTGAGCAAGCGATGAATCCTTATCAGCCCCAGCATTTT
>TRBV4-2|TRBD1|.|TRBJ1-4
CASSQGAQGAKQNEKLFF
TGTGCCAGCAGCCAAGGGGCCCAGGGGGCCAAACAAAATGAAAAACTGTTTTTT
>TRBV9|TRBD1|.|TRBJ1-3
CASSVGPGQGAYGNTIYF
TGTGCCAGCAGCGTAGGCCCGGGACAGGGGGCGTATGGAAACACCATATATTTT
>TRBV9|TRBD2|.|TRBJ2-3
CASSLGLAGGTSTDTQYF
TGTGCCAGCAGCCTAGGACTAGCGGGGGGAACTAGCACAGATACGCAGTATTTT
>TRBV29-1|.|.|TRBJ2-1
CSAGDNEQFF
TGCAGCGCCGGGGACAATGAGCAGTTCTTC
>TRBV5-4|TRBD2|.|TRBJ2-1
CASSRMGLAGTNEQFF
TGTGCCAGCAGCCGGATGGGACTAGCTGGGACTAATGAGCAGTTCTTC
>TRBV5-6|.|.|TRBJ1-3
CASSGSPGNTIYF
TGTGCCAGCAGCGGCAGTCCTGGAAACACCATATATTTT
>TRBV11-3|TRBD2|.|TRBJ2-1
CASSLGPTSGGYNEQFF
TGTGCCAGCAGCTTAGGGCCGACTAGCGGGGGCTACAATGAGCAGTTCTTC